A selection of T cell receptor beta chains follows, all from one sample in a study of T-cell reconstitution after alpha-beta-depleted transplantation in children. From the PCR reads, TCRdb called clonotypes with MiXCR, one entry per CDR3 protein. The sample has about 830,000 distinct CDR3 sequences; 16% are singletons. This specimen consisted of PBMCs, mostly from graft donor cells, obtained 360 days after TCRalphabeta/CD19-depleted stem cell transplant. These receptors were taken from a male patient between 5 and 17 years old who had a stem cell transplant for acute lymphoblastic leukemia, so the T cells may come from the graft donor. Both conserved end residues are part of each CDR3. Fields, in order: D gene, clone size, V gene, J gene, CDR3 DNA, CDR3 protein. A D gene is named only where the DNA matches it firmly. Clone size is given for some rows only: seen once, a few or many times, or a class if the clone is expanded.

D gene: NA; clone size: few; V gene: TRBV5-1; J gene: TRBJ2-7; CDR3 DNA: TGCGCCAGCAGCTCGCAAAGTTGGCAAGTCGGCTACGAGCAGTACTTC; CDR3 protein: CASSSQSWQVGYEQYF
D gene: TRBD1; clone size: NA; V gene: TRBV12-3/TRBV12-4; J gene: TRBJ1-2; CDR3 DNA: TGTGCCAGCAGTCCCGGGGGACAGGGGGGCTATGGCTACACCTTC; CDR3 protein: CASSPGGQGGYGYTF
D gene: TRBD1; clone size: many; V gene: TRBV28; J gene: TRBJ1-5; CDR3 DNA: TGTGCCAGCAGTCAGGGGGGGGCAGGGCAGCCCCAGCATTTT; CDR3 protein: CASSQGGAGQPQHF
D gene: NA; clone size: few; V gene: TRBV6-5; J gene: TRBJ1-1; CDR3 DNA: TGTGCCAGCAGTTACCAGAGGTATCATACTGAAGCTTTCTTT; CDR3 protein: CASSYQRYHTEAFF
D gene: NA; clone size: NA; V gene: TRBV7-2; J gene: TRBJ2-7; CDR3 DNA: TGTGCCAGCAGCCATTACGCCTGGGGCTCCTACGAGCAGTACTTC; CDR3 protein: CASSHYAWGSYEQYF
D gene: NA; clone size: few; V gene: TRBV18; J gene: TRBJ2-3; CDR3 DNA: TGTGCCAGCTCACCACTTAACTCTCACAGGGAAGTCAACGCAGATACGCAGTATTTT; CDR3 protein: CASSPLNSHREVNADTQYF
D gene: NA; clone size: NA; V gene: TRBV24-1; J gene: TRBJ2-1; CDR3 DNA: TGTGCCACCAGCGGACGGAACAATGAGCAGTTCTTC; CDR3 protein: CATSGRNNEQFF
D gene: NA; clone size: few; V gene: TRBV5-1; J gene: TRBJ2-7; CDR3 DNA: TGCGCCAGCAGCTGGACGGTAGGGCGACGCCCTCCCTACGAGCAGTACTTC; CDR3 protein: CASSWTVGRRPPYEQYF
D gene: NA; clone size: few; V gene: TRBV5-1; J gene: TRBJ1-1; CDR3 DNA: TGCGCCAGCAGCTTGGAACACGGAGGCACTGAAGCTTTCTTT; CDR3 protein: CASSLEHGGTEAFF
D gene: TRBD1; clone size: NA; V gene: TRBV20-1; J gene: TRBJ2-7; CDR3 DNA: TGCAGTGCTTTTATCGACAGGGGAGCCTACGAGCAGTACTTC; CDR3 protein: CSAFIDRGAYEQYF
D gene: TRBD1; clone size: NA; V gene: TRBV20-1; J gene: TRBJ2-7; CDR3 DNA: TGCAGTGCTTACGACAGGGTAGGGGACCCTTACTACGAGCAGTACTTC; CDR3 protein: CSAYDRVGDPYYEQYF
D gene: NA; clone size: few; V gene: TRBV5-1; J gene: TRBJ2-2; CDR3 DNA: TGCGCCAGCAGCTTTTCTCAGAACACCGGGGAGCTGTTTTTT; CDR3 protein: CASSFSQNTGELFF
D gene: NA; clone size: NA; V gene: TRBV12-3/TRBV12-4; J gene: TRBJ2-7; CDR3 DNA: TGTGCCAGCAGGCGTTCAGGGGTGGTGTACTTC; CDR3 protein: CASRRSGVVYF
D gene: NA; clone size: NA; V gene: TRBV18; J gene: TRBJ2-5; CDR3 DNA: TGTGCCAGCTCACCACCAAAGAACCAAGAGACCCAGTACTTC; CDR3 protein: CASSPPKNQETQYF
D gene: TRBD2; clone size: NA; V gene: TRBV28; J gene: TRBJ2-1; CDR3 DNA: TGTGCCAGCAGTTTTCGCATTAGCGGGAGCGATGAGCAGTTCTTC; CDR3 protein: CASSFRISGSDEQFF
D gene: NA; clone size: many; V gene: TRBV12-3/TRBV12-4; J gene: TRBJ2-1; CDR3 DNA: TGTGCCAGCAGTCTGGGACTCGGTTCCTACAATGAGCAGTTCTTC; CDR3 protein: CASSLGLGSYNEQFF
D gene: NA; clone size: many; V gene: TRBV13; J gene: TRBJ1-1; CDR3 DNA: TGTGCCAGCAGCTTTTTTAAGGGAGCAGCTTTCTTT; CDR3 protein: CASSFFKGAAFF
D gene: TRBD1; clone size: NA; V gene: TRBV29-1; J gene: TRBJ2-7; CDR3 DNA: TGCAGCGGGGGACAGGGTCGTTTCTACGAGCAGTACTTC; CDR3 protein: CSGGQGRFYEQYF
D gene: TRBD1; clone size: NA; V gene: TRBV5-1; J gene: TRBJ2-7; CDR3 DNA: TGCGCCAGCACCTATTCCCGGGACAGGGCCTACGAGCAGTACTTC; CDR3 protein: CASTYSRDRAYEQYF
D gene: TRBD1; clone size: many; V gene: TRBV7-2; J gene: TRBJ1-2; CDR3 DNA: TGTGCCAGCAGCTTAGGGGAGGGGGCAGCTAACTATGGCTACACCTTC; CDR3 protein: CASSLGEGAANYGYTF
D gene: TRBD2; clone size: NA; V gene: TRBV5-1; J gene: TRBJ2-7; CDR3 DNA: TGCGCCAGCAGCGGATGGGGACTAGCGGATACCTATTCCCCCTACGAGCAGTACTTC; CDR3 protein: CASSGWGLADTYSPYEQYF
D gene: NA; clone size: few; V gene: TRBV2; J gene: TRBJ2-7; CDR3 DNA: TGTGCCAGTGTCGCTAGGGGCGAGCAGTACTTC; CDR3 protein: CASVARGEQYF
D gene: NA; clone size: many; V gene: TRBV13; J gene: TRBJ1-6; CDR3 DNA: TGTGCCAGCAGCCCCGGTTATACCAATTCACCCCTCCACTTT; CDR3 protein: CASSPGYTNSPLHF
D gene: TRBD2; clone size: NA; V gene: TRBV20-1; J gene: TRBJ2-1; CDR3 DNA: TGCAGTGCCCCCAGACTAGCGGGAGAGTTCAATGAGCAGTTCTTC; CDR3 protein: CSAPRLAGEFNEQFF
D gene: TRBD1; clone size: few; V gene: TRBV7-2; J gene: TRBJ2-5; CDR3 DNA: TGTGCCAGCAGCCCCTCCGGGACAGGGGGCTTTGAGACCCAGTACTTC; CDR3 protein: CASSPSGTGGFETQYF